The present T cell receptor beta chain was sequenced within a study of T cell changes during pregnancy in multiple sclerosis. Losses at the gene ends were 10 bases for V and 6 bases for J; bases not matched to a gene: 6. This CDR3 region has 12 residues. Germline V gives CDR1 LNHDA, CDR2 SQIVND (reference sequence). Data came from immunoSEQ multiplex PCR; TCRdb stores just in-frame clones and leaves some out. In the table there are 40,000 to 50,000 clones, around 94% of which are singletons. The receptor's source is a female donor with multiple sclerosis, enrolled in a pregnancy study. V and J are TRBV19 and TRBJ2-1; 7 bases map to TRBD1. The source was CD4+ T cells from peripheral blood mononuclear cells, collected in the third trimester of pregnancy. DNA for the CDR3: TGTGCCATAGGGGACAGATTCAATGAGCAGTTCTTC. This translates into CAIGDRFNEQFF. The full variable domain, rest sourced from reference TRBV19 and TRBJ2-1, is DGGITQSPKYLFRKEGQNVTLSCEQNLNHDAMYWYRQDPGQGLRLIYYSQIVNDFQKGDIAEGYSVSREKKESFPLTVTSAQKNPTAFYLCAIGDRFNEQFFGPGTRLTVL.